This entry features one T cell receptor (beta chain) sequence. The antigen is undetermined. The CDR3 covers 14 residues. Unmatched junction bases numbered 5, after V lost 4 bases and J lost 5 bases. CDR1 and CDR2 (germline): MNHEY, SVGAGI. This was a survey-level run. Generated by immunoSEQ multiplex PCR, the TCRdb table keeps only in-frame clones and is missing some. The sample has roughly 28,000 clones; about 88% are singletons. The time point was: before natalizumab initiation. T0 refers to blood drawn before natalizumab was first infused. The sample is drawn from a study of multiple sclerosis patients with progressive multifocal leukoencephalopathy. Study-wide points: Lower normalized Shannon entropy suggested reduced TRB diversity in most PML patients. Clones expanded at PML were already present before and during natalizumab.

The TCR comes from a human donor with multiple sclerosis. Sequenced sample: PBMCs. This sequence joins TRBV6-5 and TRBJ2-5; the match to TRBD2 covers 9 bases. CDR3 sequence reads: CASSSTSGPETQYF. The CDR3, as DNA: TGTGCCAGCAGTTCGACTAGCGGACCCGAGACCCAGTACTTC.